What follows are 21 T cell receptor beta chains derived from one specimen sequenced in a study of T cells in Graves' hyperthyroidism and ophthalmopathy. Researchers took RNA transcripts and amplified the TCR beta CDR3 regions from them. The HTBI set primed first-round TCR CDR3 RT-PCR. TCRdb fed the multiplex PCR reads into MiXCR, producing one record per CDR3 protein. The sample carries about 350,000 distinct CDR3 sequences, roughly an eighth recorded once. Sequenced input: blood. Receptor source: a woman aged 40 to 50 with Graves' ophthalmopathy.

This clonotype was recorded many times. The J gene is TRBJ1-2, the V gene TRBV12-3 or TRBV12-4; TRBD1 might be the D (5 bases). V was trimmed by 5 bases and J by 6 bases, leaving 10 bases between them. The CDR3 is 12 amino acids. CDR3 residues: CASSRGIDGYTF. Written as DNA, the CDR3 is TGTGCCAGCAGTCGGGGCATTGATGGCTACACCTTC.

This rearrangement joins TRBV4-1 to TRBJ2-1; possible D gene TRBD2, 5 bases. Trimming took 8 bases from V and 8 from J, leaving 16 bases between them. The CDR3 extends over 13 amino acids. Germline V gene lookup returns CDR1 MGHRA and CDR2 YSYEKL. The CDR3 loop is CASGWASSDEQFF. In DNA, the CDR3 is TGCGCCAGCGGGTGGGCTAGCAGCGATGAGCAGTTCTTC.

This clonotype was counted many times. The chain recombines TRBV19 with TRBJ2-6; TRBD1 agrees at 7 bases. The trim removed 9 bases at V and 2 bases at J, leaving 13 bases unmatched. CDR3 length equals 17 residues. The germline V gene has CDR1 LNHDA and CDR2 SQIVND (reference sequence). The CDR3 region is CASNRPRGQAGANVLTF. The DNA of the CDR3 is TGTGCCAGCAACCGACCGAGAGGACAGGCTGGGGCCAACGTCCTGACTTTC.

Here the CDR3 reads CASSLPGGTGARTDTQYF. In DNA form, the CDR3 reads TGTGCCAGCAGCTTACCAGGCGGGACAGGGGCTCGCACAGATACGCAGTATTTT. The chain couples TRBV7-9 to TRBJ2-3; TRBD1 agrees at 10 bases. The CDR3 extends over 18 amino acids. The germline V gene encodes CDR1 SEHNR and CDR2 FQNEAQ (reference sequence). With 2 bases clipped from V and 1 base from J, the junction kept 9 bases outside the gene matches.

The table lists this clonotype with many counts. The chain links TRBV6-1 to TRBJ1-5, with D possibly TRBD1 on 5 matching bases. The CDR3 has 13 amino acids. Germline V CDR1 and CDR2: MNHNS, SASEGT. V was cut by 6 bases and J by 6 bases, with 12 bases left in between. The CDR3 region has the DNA TGTGCCAGCAGCACTGGGACGGTTCAGCCCCAGCATTTT. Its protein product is CASSTGTVQPQHF.

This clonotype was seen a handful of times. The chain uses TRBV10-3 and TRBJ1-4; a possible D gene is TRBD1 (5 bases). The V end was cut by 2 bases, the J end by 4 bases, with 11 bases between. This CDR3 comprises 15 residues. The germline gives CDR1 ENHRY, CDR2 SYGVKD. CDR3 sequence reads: CAISEVGEGNEKLFF. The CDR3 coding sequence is TGTGCCATCAGTGAGGTGGGGGAAGGTAATGAAAAACTGTTTTTT.

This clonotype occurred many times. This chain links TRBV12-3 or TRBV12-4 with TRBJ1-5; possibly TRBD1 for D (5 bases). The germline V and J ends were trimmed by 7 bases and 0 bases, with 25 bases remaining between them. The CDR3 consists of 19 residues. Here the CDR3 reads CASTISKGDQMYSNQPQHF. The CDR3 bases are TGTGCCAGCACCATCTCCAAAGGGGATCAAATGTATAGCAATCAGCCCCAGCATTTT.

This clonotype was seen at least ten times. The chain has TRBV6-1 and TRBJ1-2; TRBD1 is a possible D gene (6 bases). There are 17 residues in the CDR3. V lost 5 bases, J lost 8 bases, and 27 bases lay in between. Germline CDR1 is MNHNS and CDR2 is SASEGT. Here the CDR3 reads CASSYTPTGLNVEGYTF. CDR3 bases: TGTGCCAGCAGTTACACCCCGACAGGCTTGAATGTGGAGGGCTACACCTTC.

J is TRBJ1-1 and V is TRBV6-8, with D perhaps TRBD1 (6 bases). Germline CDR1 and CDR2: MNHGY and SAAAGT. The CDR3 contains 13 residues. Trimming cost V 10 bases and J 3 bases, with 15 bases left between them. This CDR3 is CANKTGLDTEAFF. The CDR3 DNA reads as TGTGCCAACAAGACAGGCCTTGACACTGAAGCTTTCTTT.

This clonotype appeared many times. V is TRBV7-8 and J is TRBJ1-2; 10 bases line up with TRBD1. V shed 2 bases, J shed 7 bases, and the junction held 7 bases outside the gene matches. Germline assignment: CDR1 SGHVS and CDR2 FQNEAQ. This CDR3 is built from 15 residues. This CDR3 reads CASSLNLGTGAGYTF. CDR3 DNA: TGTGCCAGCAGCTTAAATTTGGGGACAGGGGCTGGCTACACCTTC.

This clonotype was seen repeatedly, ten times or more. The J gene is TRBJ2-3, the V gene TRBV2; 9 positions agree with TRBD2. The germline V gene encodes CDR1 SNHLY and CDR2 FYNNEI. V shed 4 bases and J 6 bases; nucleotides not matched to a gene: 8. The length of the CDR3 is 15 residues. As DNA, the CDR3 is TGTGCCAGCAGTGGGCGGGGGGGCCGCTTGGATACGCAGTATTTT. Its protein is CASSGRGGRLDTQYF.

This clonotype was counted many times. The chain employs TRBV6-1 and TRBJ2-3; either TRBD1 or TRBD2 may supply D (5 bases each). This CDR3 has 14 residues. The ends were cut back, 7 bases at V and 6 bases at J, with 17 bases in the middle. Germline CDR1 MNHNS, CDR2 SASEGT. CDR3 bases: TGTGCCAGCACCCGAGGGATAGGGGACGATACGCAGTATTTT. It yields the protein CASTRGIGDDTQYF.

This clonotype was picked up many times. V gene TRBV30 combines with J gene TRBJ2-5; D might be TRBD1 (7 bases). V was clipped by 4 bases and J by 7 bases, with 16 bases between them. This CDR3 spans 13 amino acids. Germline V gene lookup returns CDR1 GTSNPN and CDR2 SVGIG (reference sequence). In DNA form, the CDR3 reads TGTGCCTGGAACGGCAGGGGGACTGCGACCCAGTACTTC. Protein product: CAWNGRGTATQYF.

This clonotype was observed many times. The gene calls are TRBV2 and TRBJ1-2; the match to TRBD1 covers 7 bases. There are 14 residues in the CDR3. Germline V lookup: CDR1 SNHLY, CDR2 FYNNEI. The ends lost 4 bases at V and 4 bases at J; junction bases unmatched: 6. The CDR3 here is CASSGYRDSYGYTF. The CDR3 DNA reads TGTGCCAGCAGTGGCTACCGGGACAGCTATGGCTACACCTTC.

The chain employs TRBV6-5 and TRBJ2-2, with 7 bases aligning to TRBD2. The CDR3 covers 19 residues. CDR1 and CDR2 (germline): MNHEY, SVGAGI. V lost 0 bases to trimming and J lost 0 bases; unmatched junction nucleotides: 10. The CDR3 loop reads CASSYSELAVLANTGELFF. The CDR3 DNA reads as TGTGCCAGCAGTTACTCGGAGCTAGCGGTTTTGGCGAACACCGGGGAGCTGTTTTTT.

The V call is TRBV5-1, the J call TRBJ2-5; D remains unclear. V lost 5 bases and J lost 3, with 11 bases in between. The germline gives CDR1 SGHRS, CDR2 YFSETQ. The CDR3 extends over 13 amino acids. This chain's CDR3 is CASSAVLKETQYF. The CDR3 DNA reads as TGCGCCAGCAGTGCAGTCTTGAAAGAGACCCAGTACTTC. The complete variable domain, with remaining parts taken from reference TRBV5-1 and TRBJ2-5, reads KAGVTQTPRYLIKTRGQQVTLSCSPISGHRSVSWYQQTPGQGLQFLFEYFSETQRNKGNFPGRFSGRQFSNSRSEMNVSTLELGDSALYLCASSAVLKETQYFGPGTRLLVL.

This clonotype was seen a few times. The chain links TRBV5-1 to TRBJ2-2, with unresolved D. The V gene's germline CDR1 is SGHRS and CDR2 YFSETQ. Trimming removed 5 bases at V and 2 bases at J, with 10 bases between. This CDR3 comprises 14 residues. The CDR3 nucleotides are TGCGCCAGCAGTTCGGTGGTTAACACCGGGGAGCTGTTTTTT. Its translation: CASSSVVNTGELFF.

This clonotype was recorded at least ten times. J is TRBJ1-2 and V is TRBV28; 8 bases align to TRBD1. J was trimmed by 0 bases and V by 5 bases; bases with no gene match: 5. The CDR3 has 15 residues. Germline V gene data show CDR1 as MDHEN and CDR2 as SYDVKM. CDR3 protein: CASSDVQGANYGYTF. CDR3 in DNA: TGTGCCAGCAGTGATGTACAGGGGGCTAACTATGGCTACACCTTC.

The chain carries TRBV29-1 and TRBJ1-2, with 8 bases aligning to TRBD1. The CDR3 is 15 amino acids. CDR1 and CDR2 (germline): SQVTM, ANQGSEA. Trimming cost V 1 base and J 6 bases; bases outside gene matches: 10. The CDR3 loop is CSVEGVRTGRDGYTF. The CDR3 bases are TGCAGCGTTGAAGGTGTCAGGACAGGGAGGGATGGCTACACCTTC.

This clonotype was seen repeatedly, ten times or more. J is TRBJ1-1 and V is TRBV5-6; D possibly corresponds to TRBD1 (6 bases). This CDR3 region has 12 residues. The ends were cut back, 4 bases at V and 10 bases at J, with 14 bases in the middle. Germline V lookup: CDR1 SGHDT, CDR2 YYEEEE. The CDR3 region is CASSQQGSGAFF. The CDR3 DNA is TGTGCCAGCAGCCAACAGGGCTCCGGAGCTTTCTTT.

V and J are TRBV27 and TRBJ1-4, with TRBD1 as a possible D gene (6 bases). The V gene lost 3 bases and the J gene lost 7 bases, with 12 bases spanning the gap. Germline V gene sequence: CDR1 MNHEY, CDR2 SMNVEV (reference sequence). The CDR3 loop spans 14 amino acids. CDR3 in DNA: TGTGCCAGCAGTTTGGCAGGGGTCTCTGAAAAACTGTTTTTT. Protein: CASSLAGVSEKLFF.